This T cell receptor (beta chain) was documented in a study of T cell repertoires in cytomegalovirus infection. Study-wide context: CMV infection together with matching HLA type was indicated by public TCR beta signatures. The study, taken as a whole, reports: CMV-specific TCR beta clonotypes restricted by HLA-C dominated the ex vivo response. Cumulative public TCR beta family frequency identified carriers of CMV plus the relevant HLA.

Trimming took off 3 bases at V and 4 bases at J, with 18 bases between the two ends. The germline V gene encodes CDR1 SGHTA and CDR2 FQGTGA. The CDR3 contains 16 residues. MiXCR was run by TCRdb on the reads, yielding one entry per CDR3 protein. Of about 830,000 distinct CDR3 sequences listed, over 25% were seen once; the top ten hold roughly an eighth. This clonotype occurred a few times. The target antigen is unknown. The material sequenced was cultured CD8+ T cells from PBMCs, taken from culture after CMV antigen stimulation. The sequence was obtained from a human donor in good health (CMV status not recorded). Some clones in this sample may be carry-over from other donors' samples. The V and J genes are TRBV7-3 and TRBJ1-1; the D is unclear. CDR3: CASSFRAASLVTEAFF. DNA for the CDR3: TGTGCCAGCAGCTTTCGGGCAGCCAGTTTGGTCACTGAAGCTTTCTTT.